These 23 T cell receptor beta chains were sequenced from one sample in a study of blood T cell repertoires in COVID-19. Generated by immunoSEQ multiplex PCR, the TCRdb table keeps only in-frame clones and is missing some. This table has roughly 190,000 clones, approximately 84% appearing once. Material: PBMCs or T cells enriched from blood (not recorded which). The receptors were sampled from a woman in her 30s who had recovered from COVID-19.

As DNA, the CDR3 is TGCGCCAGCAGCCAGCCGGGACAGGGGGCGAACACTGAAGCTTTCTTT. Protein product: CASSQPGQGANTEAFF. The rearrangement joins TRBV4-1 to TRBJ1-1, with TRBD1 matching over 12 bases. The CDR3 extends over 16 amino acids. Unmatched junction bases numbered 3, after V lost 3 bases and J lost 1 base. CDR1 is MGHRA, CDR2 YSYEKL, per germline.

The V gene is TRBV14, the J gene TRBJ1-6; no firm D call. CDR3 size: 17 residues. V lost 4 bases, J lost 0 bases, and 13 bases lay in between. From germline, CDR1 is SGHDN and CDR2 FVKESK. CDR3 nucleotide sequence: TGTGCCAGCAGCCCCGGGAGTCCAAGCTCCTATAATTCACCCCTCCACTTT. As protein: CASSPGSPSSYNSPLHF.

The gene calls are TRBV28 and TRBJ2-5; D may be TRBD2 (7 bases). This CDR3 is 14 amino acids long. Deletions cut 4 bases from V and 2 bases from J, with 11 bases between. CDR1 is MDHEN, CDR2 SYDVKM, per germline. CDR3 loop: CASSWGGTQETQYF. The CDR3 bases are TGTGCCAGCAGTTGGGGGGGCACACAAGAGACCCAGTACTTC.

This chain connects TRBV19 to TRBJ2-5, with a weak D call TRBD1 (6 bases). This CDR3 is built from 13 residues. V lost 4 bases and J lost 1, with 7 bases in between. Germline V gene sequence: CDR1 LNHDA, CDR2 SQIVND (reference sequence). DNA of the CDR3: TGTGCCAGTAGTAGGACAGCCCAAGAGACCCAGTACTTC. Protein sequence: CASSRTAQETQYF.

This clone was found once. The chain uses TRBV7-6 and TRBJ2-7; 11 bases are shared with TRBD2. The CDR3 is 17 amino acids. J gave up 0 bases and V 3 bases, and 7 bases lay outside the gene matches. Germline-derived CDR1 and CDR2 are SGHVS and FNYEAQ. The CDR3 reads CASSFRTSGSFSYEQYV. Written as DNA, the CDR3 is TGTGCCAGCAGCTTCCGGACTAGCGGGTCCTTCTCCTACGAGCAGTACGTC.

The gene calls are TRBV6-5 and TRBJ1-1; 8 nucleotides align to TRBD1. Germline V gene lookup returns CDR1 MNHEY and CDR2 SVGAGI. Losses at the gene ends were 2 bases for V and 4 bases for J; bases not matched to a gene: 9. The CDR3 is 16 amino acids. The CDR3 nucleotides are TGTGCCAGCAGTTACGGACAGGGTAAGGGTGGCACTGAAGCTTTCTTT. Translation: CASSYGQGKGGTEAFF.

This rearrangement joins TRBV9 to TRBJ2-2; D might be TRBD2 (6 bases). Looked up from germline, CDR1 is SGDLS and CDR2 is YYNGEE. The CDR3 totals 14 residues. With 4 bases removed from V and 5 bases from J, the gap between germline ends came to 12 bases. The CDR3 reads CASSTSRGTGELFF. The CDR3 DNA follows: TGTGCCAGCAGCACCTCCCGGGGGACCGGGGAGCTGTTTTTT.

The chain joins TRBV2 to TRBJ1-2, with D tentatively TRBD1 (5 bases). Between the trimmed V and J ends, which lost 7 bases and 7 bases, there was a span of 16 bases. Germline CDR1 is SNHLY and CDR2 is FYNNEI. The CDR3 spans 13 residues. The CDR3 is CASINERRGGYTF. In DNA, the CDR3 is TGTGCCAGCATCAACGAGAGGAGGGGTGGCTACACCTTC.

V usage is TRBV5-4 and J usage is TRBJ1-1; a weak D match, TRBD1 (5 bases). Germline CDR1 SGHNT, CDR2 YYREEE (reference sequence). There are 15 residues in the CDR3. Trimming took off 7 bases at V and 3 bases at J, with 19 bases between the two ends. Written as DNA, the CDR3 is TGTGCCAGCGGAGGAACCTTCAGGGACTACACTGAAGCTTTCTTT. Translating gives CASGGTFRDYTEAFF.

The CDR3 DNA follows: TGTGCCAGCGTCGGGGACAGGCTCCACGAGCAGTACTTC. As protein: CASVGDRLHEQYF. This chain joins TRBV2 and TRBJ2-7, with 8 bases aligning to TRBD1. The germline CDR1 and CDR2 sequences are SNHLY and FYNNEI. Trimming cost V 8 bases and J 5 bases; bases outside gene matches: 8. The CDR3 runs to 13 residues. Complete variable domain (other parts from reference TRBV2 and TRBJ2-7): EPEVTQTPSHQVTQMGQEVILRCVPISNHLYFYWYRQILGQKVEFLVSFYNNEISEKSEIFDDQFSVERPDGSNFTLKIRSTKLEDSAMYFCASVGDRLHEQYFGPGTRLTVT.

This clone was detected a few times. V usage is TRBV7-2 and J usage is TRBJ2-3, with TRBD2 identical over 13 bases. The V gene's germline CDR1 is SGHTA and CDR2 FQGNSA. The CDR3 consists of 14 residues. Trimming took 8 bases from V and 9 from J; bases not matched to a gene: 8. The DNA for the CDR3 is TGTGCCAGCCAGGGACTAGCGGGATTTGCGACGCAGTATTTT. This translates into CASQGLAGFATQYF. Using reference TRBV7-2 and TRBJ2-3 for the parts outside the CDR3, the full variable domain is GAGVSQSPSNKVTEKGKDVELRCDPISGHTALYWYRQSLGQGLEFLIYFQGNSAPDKSGLPSDRFSAERTGGSVSTLTIQRTQQEDSAVYLCASQGLAGFATQYFGPGTRLTVL.

The chain carries TRBV19 and TRBJ2-6; TRBD1 might be the D (6 bases). Germline CDR1 is LNHDA and CDR2 is SQIVND (reference sequence). This CDR3 is built from 14 residues. Trimming pared 8 bases from V and 2 bases from J, leaving 10 bases between. The CDR3 DNA reads TGTGCCAGTCAGGGGTTTGCTGGGGCCAACGTCCTGACTTTC. This translates into CASQGFAGANVLTF.

The chain combines TRBV5-1 with TRBJ1-1; 10 positions agree with TRBD1. With V trimmed by 4 bases and J by 2 bases, 5 bases remained unmatched. Germline V gene data show CDR1 as SGHRS and CDR2 as YFSETQ. This CDR3 region has 15 residues. The CDR3 loop is CASSDTTGGNTEAFF. CDR3 coding DNA: TGCGCCAGCAGCGATACGACAGGGGGCAACACTGAAGCTTTCTTT.

The chain recombines TRBV5-1 with TRBJ2-7; 8 bases fit TRBD2. CDR1 and CDR2 (germline): SGHRS, YFSETQ. The CDR3 has 15 amino acids. The V gene end was trimmed by 4 bases and the J gene end by 6 bases; junction bases not matched to a gene: 12. CDR3 nucleotide sequence: TGCGCCAGCAGCCCAGGTACGGGACTAGGGGCCGAGCAGTACTTC. Protein: CASSPGTGLGAEQYF.

The V call is TRBV20-1, the J call TRBJ1-1; no clear D gene. Per germline, CDR1 DFQATT and CDR2 SNEGSKA (reference sequence). The CDR3 is 11 residues long. Deletions cut 4 bases from V and 0 bases from J, with 3 bases between. The CDR3 DNA sequence: TGCAGTGCTACAATGAACACTGAAGCTTTCTTT. Amino acid sequence: CSATMNTEAFF.

V is TRBV18 and J is TRBJ1-5, with 9 bases matching TRBD1. The CDR3 runs to 16 residues. V shed 3 bases and J 6 bases; nucleotides not matched to a gene: 9. Germline V gene lookup returns CDR1 KGHSH and CDR2 LQKENI. CDR3 sequence reads: CASSPPDRGRSQPQHF. The DNA of the CDR3 is TGTGCCAGCTCACCTCCGGACAGGGGTAGGAGTCAGCCCCAGCATTTT.

The chain links TRBV15 to TRBJ1-5, with 7 positions matching TRBD1. The germline gives CDR1 LNHNV, CDR2 YYDKDF (reference sequence). The CDR3 extends over 17 amino acids. Unmatched junction bases numbered 14, after V lost 3 bases and J lost 6 bases. The CDR3 region has the DNA TGTGCCACCAGCAGTCCCGGGACAGATGAGCCTGGTCAGCCCCAGCATTTT. This sequence encodes CATSSPGTDEPGQPQHF.

The chain is built from TRBV24-1 and TRBJ1-5; D ambiguous. Looked up from germline, CDR1 is KGHDR and CDR2 is SFDVKD. V was pared by 6 bases and J by 0 bases, with 14 bases between. The CDR3 has 16 residues. CDR3 residues: CATSSENTYSNQPQHF. CDR3 nucleotides: TGTGCCACCAGTTCCGAGAATACTTATAGCAATCAGCCCCAGCATTTT.

This clone has just a few counts. This rearrangement joins TRBV7-9 to TRBJ1-3; D is perhaps TRBD1 (5 bases). The CDR3 contains 17 residues. The V end was cut by 5 bases, the J end by 0 bases, with 17 bases between. In germline, CDR1 is SEHNR, CDR2 FQNEAQ (reference sequence). The CDR3 coding sequence is TGTGCCAGCAGCCCCACCCCGGGGGATAGCTCTGGAAACACCATATATTTT. This gives the protein CASSPTPGDSSGNTIYF.

V is TRBV6-4 and J is TRBJ2-1; 15 bases are shared with TRBD2. With V trimmed by 0 bases and J by 4 bases, 7 bases remained unmatched. The CDR3 extends over 19 amino acids. Per the germline V gene, CDR1 is MRHNA and CDR2 is SNTAGT. The CDR3 region is CASSDSPGLAGGKYNEQFF. As DNA, the CDR3 is TGTGCCAGCAGTGACTCCCCGGGACTAGCGGGGGGAAAGTACAATGAGCAGTTCTTC.

This chain uses TRBV15 with TRBJ1-5; 7 bases fit TRBD1. CDR1 LNHNV and CDR2 YYDKDF come from the germline V gene (reference sequence). The junction had 4 bases not matched to a gene; V was cut back by 9 bases and J by 2 bases. This CDR3 has 13 residues. CDR3 loop: CATRGQGNQPQHF. Here the CDR3 DNA reads TGTGCCACGAGGGGGCAGGGCAATCAGCCCCAGCATTTT.

The V gene is TRBV19, the J gene TRBJ2-7, with D maybe TRBD2 (6 bases). V lost 4 bases, J lost 3 bases, and 19 bases lay in between. The CDR3 loop spans 16 amino acids. Germline values: CDR1 LNHDA, CDR2 SQIVND (reference sequence). In DNA, the CDR3 is TGTGCCAGTAGTAAAGGCAGGAGGGCCCACCTCTACGAGCAGTACTTC. Residues: CASSKGRRAHLYEQYF.

This chain links TRBV7-8 with TRBJ1-4; a possible D gene is TRBD1 (5 bases). Germline V gene data show CDR1 as SGHVS and CDR2 as FQNEAQ. V gave up 1 base and J gave up 6 bases, with 12 bases separating them. The CDR3 consists of 15 residues. CDR3 in amino acids: CASSLVAGLDEKLFF. CDR3 sequence (DNA): TGTGCCAGCAGCTTAGTGGCAGGGCTGGATGAAAAACTGTTTTTT.